This T cell receptor (beta chain) was retrieved from a study of Graves' ophthalmopathy and Graves' hyperthyroidism. This clonotype came up a few times. Its antigen is not known. General observations from the study: In blood, most expanded thyroid clonotypes above 0.001 frequency were also detected.

TCR beta CDR3 amplification used RNA transcripts. Second-round multiplex PCR followed a first-round RT-PCR using HTBI primers. TCRdb ran MiXCR on the multiplex PCR reads and lists one entry per CDR3 protein. The sample contains around 660,000 distinct CDR3 sequences, just over 40% of which appear only once. What was sequenced was peripheral blood. This TCR was sampled from an adult man with Graves' ophthalmopathy.

The CDR3 DNA reads as TGTGCCAGCAGCTCCGACAGGGACGGCAATCAGCCCCAGCATTTT. It yields the protein CASSSDRDGNQPQHF. The V gene is TRBV5-5, the J gene TRBJ1-5; TRBD1 matches 7 bases. V lost 3 bases and J lost 2; bases outside the gene matches: 5. This CDR3 has 15 residues. CDR1 is SGHKS and CDR2 is YYEKEE in the germline V gene (reference sequence).